This T cell receptor (beta chain) was found in a study of graft-versus-host responses after intestinal transplantation. The trim removed 4 bases at V and 0 bases at J, leaving 4 bases unmatched. From germline, CDR1 is SGHRS and CDR2 YFSETQ. The CDR3 totals 17 residues. A word on this clone: The antigen is not known.

The table came from immunoSEQ multiplex PCR; TCRdb's copy has only in-frame clones and leaves some out. Found here are tens of thousands of clones, roughly nine tenths of them singletons; the top ten hold 0.3% to 0.4%. The sequencing here drew on unstimulated CD4+ T cells sorted from spleen or lymph node cells, taken before intestinal transplant. The chain combines TRBV5-1 with TRBJ2-1; 13 bases map to TRBD2. The receptor was isolated from a human donor who received an intestinal transplant. Here the CDR3 reads CASSRGLAGDSYNEQFF. The CDR3 nucleotides are TGCGCCAGCAGCCGCGGACTAGCGGGAGACTCCTACAATGAGCAGTTCTTC.